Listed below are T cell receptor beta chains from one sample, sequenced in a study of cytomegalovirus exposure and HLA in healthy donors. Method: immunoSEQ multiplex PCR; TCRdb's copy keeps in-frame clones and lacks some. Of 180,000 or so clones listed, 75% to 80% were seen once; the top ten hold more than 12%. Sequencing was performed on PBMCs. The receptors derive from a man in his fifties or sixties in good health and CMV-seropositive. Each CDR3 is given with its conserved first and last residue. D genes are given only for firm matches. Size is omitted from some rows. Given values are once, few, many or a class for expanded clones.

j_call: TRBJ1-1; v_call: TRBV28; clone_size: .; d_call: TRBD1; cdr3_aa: CASRVTDRVNTEAFF; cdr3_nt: TGTGCCAGCAGAGTAACCGACAGGGTAAACACTGAAGCTTTCTTT
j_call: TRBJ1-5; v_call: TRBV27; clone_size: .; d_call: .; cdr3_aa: CASSREGNQPQHF; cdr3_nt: TGTGCCAGCAGCCGGGAAGGCAATCAGCCCCAGCATTTT
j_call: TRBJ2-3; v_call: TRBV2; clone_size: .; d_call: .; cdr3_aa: CASSELEQQYF; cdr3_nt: TGTGCCAGCAGTGAACTGGAGCAGCAGTATTTT
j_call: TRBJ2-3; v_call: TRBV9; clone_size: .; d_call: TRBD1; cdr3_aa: CASSIRDSPRDTQYF; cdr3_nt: TGTGCCAGCAGCATAAGGGACAGTCCCAGGGATACGCAGTATTTT
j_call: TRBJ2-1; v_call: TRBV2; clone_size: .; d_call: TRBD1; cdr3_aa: CASIGQGTLYNEQFF; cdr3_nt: TGTGCCAGCATCGGACAGGGTACGTTATACAATGAGCAGTTCTTC
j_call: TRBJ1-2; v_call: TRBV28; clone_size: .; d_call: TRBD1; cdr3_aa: CASSSGQGRGYTF; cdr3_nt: TGTGCCAGCAGTTCCGGACAGGGTAGGGGCTACACCTTC
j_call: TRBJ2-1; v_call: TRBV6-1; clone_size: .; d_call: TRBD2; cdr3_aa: CASSAAGGHNEQFF; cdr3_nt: TGTGCCAGCAGTGCGGCGGGGGGGCACAATGAGCAGTTCTTC
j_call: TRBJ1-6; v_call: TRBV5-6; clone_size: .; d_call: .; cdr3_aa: CASSLTQNYNSPLHF; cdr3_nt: TGTGCCAGCAGCTTGACACAGAACTATAATTCACCCCTCCACTTT
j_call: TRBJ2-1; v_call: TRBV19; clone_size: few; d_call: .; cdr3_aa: CASSYGGQYNEQFF; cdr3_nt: TGTGCCAGTAGTTACGGGGGACAGTACAATGAGCAGTTCTTC
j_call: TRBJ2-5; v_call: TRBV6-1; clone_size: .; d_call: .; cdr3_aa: CASSEALDRGLNHF; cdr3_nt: TGTGCCAGCAGTGAGGCTTTAGACCGGGGACTTAACCACTTC